Sequencing of this T cell receptor (beta chain) was carried out in a study of shared T cell receptors in the human thymus. Germline CDR1 is LNHDA and CDR2 is SQIVND (reference sequence). This CDR3 spans 15 amino acids. The ends were cut back, 3 bases at V and 4 bases at J, with 15 bases in the middle. This clone has only one observation. Data came from immunoSEQ multiplex PCR; TCRdb stores just in-frame clones and leaves some out. The data hold hundreds of thousands of clones, with roughly 74% observed a single time. These records were also assigned to another study, of human thymus T cells. From that paper: Donor material was obtained from healthy Finnish infants undergoing corrective surgery for congenital heart defects. Thymus specimens were resections from corrective heart surgery. An apparent bias in V and J gene usage was seen in thymic and blood repertoires.

V gene TRBV19 combines with J gene TRBJ2-5; possible D gene TRBD1, 6 bases. The sequenced sample consisted of thymocytes. This TCR was sampled from a boy younger than two with a congenital heart defect. The CDR3 reads CASSMRKGVRETQYF. The CDR3 DNA reads TGTGCCAGTAGTATGAGGAAGGGGGTAAGAGAGACCCAGTACTTC.